These 30 T cell receptor beta chains were sequenced from one sample in a study of T cell changes during pregnancy in multiple sclerosis. TCRdb keeps only in-frame clones here, not all; method: immunoSEQ multiplex PCR. The data contain roughly 32,000 clones, 90% of them singletons. Sample: CD4+ T cells from peripheral blood mononuclear cells, taken in the second trimester of pregnancy. The receptors come from a female donor in good health, enrolled as a control in a pregnancy study.

This clone occurred once. The V and J genes are TRBV19 and TRBJ2-3; D may be TRBD1 (7 bases). CDR1 and CDR2 from the germline V gene are LNHDA and SQIVND (reference sequence). The CDR3 contains 16 residues. Between the trimmed V and J ends, which lost 6 bases and 1 base, there was a span of 17 bases. The CDR3 coding sequence is TGTGCCAGTAGCAGCCCCTCAGGGGGGCGCACAGATACGCAGTATTTT. Protein product: CASSSPSGGRTDTQYF. The variable domain in full, with the rest retrieved from reference TRBV19 and TRBJ2-3, is DGGITQSPKYLFRKEGQNVTLSCEQNLNHDAMYWYRQDPGQGLRLIYYSQIVNDFQKGDIAEGYSVSREKKESFPLTVTSAQKNPTAFYLCASSSPSGGRTDTQYFGPGTRLTVL.

The chain links TRBV13 to TRBJ2-3; 7 nucleotides match TRBD1. The V segment lost 2 bases and the J segment 4 bases; nucleotides outside the gene matches: 3. Per germline, CDR1 PRHDT and CDR2 FYEKMQ (reference sequence). This CDR3 is 14 amino acids long. CDR3 region: CASSLKTGSDTQYF. The CDR3 DNA follows: TGTGCCAGCAGCTTAAAGACAGGGTCAGATACGCAGTATTTT.

The V call is TRBV9, the J call TRBJ1-2; D is perhaps TRBD1 (6 bases). Per germline, CDR1 SGDLS and CDR2 YYNGEE. Trimming removed 4 bases from V and 6 bases from J, with 13 bases in between. The CDR3 has 13 amino acids. CDR3 sequence: CASSSQGLDGYTF. The CDR3 DNA reads as TGTGCCAGCAGCTCACAGGGATTGGATGGCTACACCTTC.

The J gene is TRBJ1-4, the V gene TRBV5-6; 9 nucleotides match TRBD1. CDR3 length: 16 amino acids. The junction had 9 bases not matched to a gene; V was cut back by 4 bases and J by 5 bases. CDR1 and CDR2 (germline): SGHDT, YYEEEE. As DNA, the CDR3 is TGTGCCAGCAGCCTTGACAGGGGGGCCTGGAATGAAAAACTGTTTTTT. As protein: CASSLDRGAWNEKLFF.

The rearrangement uses TRBV27 and TRBJ1-1; D not resolved. CDR1 is MNHEY and CDR2 is SMNVEV in the germline V gene (reference sequence). V lost 3 bases and J lost 1, with 12 bases in between. The CDR3 is 15 residues long. The CDR3: CASSLGRTGNTEAFF. CDR3 in DNA: TGTGCCAGCAGTTTGGGGAGGACGGGGAACACTGAAGCTTTCTTT.

This rearrangement joins TRBV11-2 to TRBJ2-7, with 9 bases aligning to TRBD2. The V gene end was trimmed by 8 bases and the J gene end by 1 base; junction bases not matched to a gene: 3. The CDR3 has 13 amino acids. The V gene's germline CDR1 is SGHAT and CDR2 FQNNGV. The CDR3 DNA reads TGTGCCAGCGGCGGGGGGGCTTCCTACGAGCAGTACTTC. Protein: CASGGGASYEQYF. The full variable domain, completed using reference TRBV11-2 and TRBJ2-7, is EAGVAQSPRYKIIEKRQSVAFWCNPISGHATLYWYQQILGQGPKLLIQFQNNGVVDDSQLPKDRFSAERLKGVDSTLKIQPAKLEDSAVYLCASGGGASYEQYFGPGTRLTVT.

V and J are TRBV14 and TRBJ2-7; 8 bases fit TRBD1. There are 15 residues in the CDR3. CDR1 and CDR2 (germline): SGHDN, FVKESK. Trimming took 8 bases from V and 4 from J; bases not matched to a gene: 13. CDR3 sequence reads: CASPLDRVKRYEQYF. CDR3 DNA sequence: TGTGCCAGCCCACTGGACAGGGTAAAAAGATACGAGCAGTACTTC.

The CDR3, as DNA: TGTGCCAGCAGTTTACGTAGCGGCCTTTACTACGAGCAGTACTTC. Translating it yields CASSLRSGLYYEQYF. This chain links TRBV27 with TRBJ2-7, with a weak D call TRBD2 (6 bases). The V end was cut by 2 bases, the J end by 3 bases, with 14 bases between. The CDR3 spans 15 residues. The germline V gene encodes CDR1 MNHEY and CDR2 SMNVEV (reference sequence).

The J gene is TRBJ2-3, the V gene TRBV5-1, with D maybe TRBD2 (7 bases). The CDR3 is 15 residues long. Trimming cost V 3 bases and J 0 bases, with 11 bases left between them. Germline CDR1 SGHRS, CDR2 YFSETQ. CDR3 loop: CASSSAGASTDTQYF. The CDR3 nucleotides read TGCGCCAGCAGCTCTGCGGGGGCCAGCACAGATACGCAGTATTTT.

V is TRBV19 and J is TRBJ2-1; 14 bases are a match to TRBD2. V gave up 6 bases and J gave up 8 bases; unmatched junction bases: 9. Germline values: CDR1 LNHDA, CDR2 SQIVND (reference sequence). CDR3 length: 16 residues. DNA for the CDR3: TGTGCCAGTAGAGGGACTAGCGGGAGTGTGTTCGATGAGCAGTTCTTC. Residues: CASRGTSGSVFDEQFF.

DNA of the CDR3: TGTGCCAGCAGCTTGTTTCTAGAACCCAATGAGCAGTTCTTC. The encoded protein is CASSLFLEPNEQFF. The V call is TRBV5-4, the J call TRBJ2-1; no reliable D call. The germline gives CDR1 SGHNT, CDR2 YYREEE (reference sequence). V was pared by 1 base and J by 6 bases, with 11 bases between. CDR3 length: 14 residues.

The gene calls are TRBV13 and TRBJ2-1; D is possibly TRBD2 (6 bases). The CDR3 has 14 residues. Germline V gives CDR1 PRHDT, CDR2 FYEKMQ (reference sequence). Deletions cut 5 bases from V and 4 bases from J, with 12 bases between. The CDR3 DNA follows: TGTGCCAGCAGCAGCCGCCGGGAGTACAATGAGCAGTTCTTC. It translates to CASSSRREYNEQFF.

The chain links TRBV27 to TRBJ2-1, with 7 bases fitting TRBD2. This CDR3 region has 16 residues. Per germline, CDR1 MNHEY and CDR2 SMNVEV (reference sequence). Trimming at V came to 3 bases and at J to 0 bases, leaving 5 bases not matched to a gene. CDR3 protein: CASSFLAVGSYNEQFF. CDR3 DNA: TGTGCCAGCAGTTTTCTAGCGGTGGGCTCCTACAATGAGCAGTTCTTC.

This chain joins TRBV2 and TRBJ2-7; 9 nucleotides line up with TRBD1. Germline V gene data show CDR1 as SNHLY and CDR2 as FYNNEI. Trimming cost V 4 bases and J 0 bases; bases outside gene matches: 4. The CDR3 length is 15 residues. The CDR3 loop reads CASSGRQGVSYEQYF. DNA of the CDR3: TGTGCCAGCAGTGGGCGACAGGGGGTCTCCTACGAGCAGTACTTC.

The CDR3 is CASSPGTLRLGQYF. DNA for the CDR3: TGTGCCAGCAGCCCCGGGACACTGAGGCTGGGGCAGTACTTC. J is TRBJ2-5 and V is TRBV7-2, with a weak D call TRBD1 (6 bases). This CDR3 has 14 amino acids. The V end was cut by 5 bases, the J end by 11 bases, with 21 bases between. Per the germline V gene, CDR1 is SGHTA and CDR2 is FQGNSA.

The CDR3 DNA reads TGTGCCAGTAGTATAAGTGTGGTCAGCCAAGAGACCCAGTACTTC. It translates to CASSISVVSQETQYF. The chain links TRBV19 to TRBJ2-5; D remains unclear. Trimming left V 2 bases short and J 1 base short, with 11 bases between. The CDR3 is 15 amino acids. CDR1 LNHDA and CDR2 SQIVND come from the germline V gene (reference sequence).

The rearrangement joins TRBV2 to TRBJ1-1; tentative D call: TRBD1 (6 bases). Germline V gives CDR1 SNHLY, CDR2 FYNNEI. Trimming took off 6 bases at V and 1 base at J, with 9 bases between the two ends. This CDR3 contains 13 residues. The CDR3 here is CASSQQGNTEAFF. As DNA, the CDR3 is TGTGCCAGCAGCCAACAGGGGAACACTGAAGCTTTCTTT.

This clone has a handful of counts. The chain joins TRBV7-9 to TRBJ1-1; TRBD1 matches at 7 bases. The CDR3 covers 15 residues. Germline V gives CDR1 SEHNR, CDR2 FQNEAQ (reference sequence). V shed 0 bases, J shed 4 bases, and the junction held 5 bases outside the gene matches. The CDR3 here is CASSLASAGGTEAFF. The CDR3 DNA reads TGTGCCAGCAGCTTAGCTTCGGCAGGGGGCACTGAAGCTTTCTTT.

The rearrangement uses TRBV5-1 and TRBJ1-6; D gene uncertain. The CDR3 is 16 residues long. The ends were cut back, 4 bases at V and 7 bases at J, with 18 bases in the middle. CDR1 and CDR2 (germline): SGHRS, YFSETQ. The CDR3: CASSPGVIAGNSPLHF. The DNA of the CDR3 is TGCGCCAGCAGCCCCGGGGTTATTGCGGGGAATTCACCCCTCCACTTT. Supplemented by reference TRBV5-1 and TRBJ1-6, the full variable domain reads KAGVTQTPRYLIKTRGQQVTLSCSPISGHRSVSWYQQTPGQGLQFLFEYFSETQRNKGNFPGRFSGRQFSNSRSEMNVSTLELGDSALYLCASSPGVIAGNSPLHFGNGTRLTVT.

The chain uses TRBV18 and TRBJ2-2; possibly TRBD1 for D (5 bases). V was cut by 3 bases and J by 4 bases, with 12 bases left in between. This CDR3 is 15 amino acids long. Germline CDR1 KGHSH, CDR2 LQKENI. In DNA form, the CDR3 reads TGTGCCAGCTCACCGGCCCAGGGTTCCACCGGGGAGCTGTTTTTT. It yields the protein CASSPAQGSTGELFF.

The CDR3 sequence: CAISTGDHGYTF. As DNA, the CDR3 is TGTGCCATCAGTACAGGGGATCATGGCTACACCTTC. V usage is TRBV10-3 and J usage is TRBJ1-2; TRBD1 aligns across 7 bases. The V segment lost 5 bases and the J segment 6 bases; nucleotides outside the gene matches: 3. This CDR3 region has 12 residues. Germline CDR1 is ENHRY and CDR2 is SYGVKD.

The chain recombines TRBV10-3 with TRBJ1-2; D is ambiguous. The CDR3 covers 12 residues. Deletions cut 6 bases from V and 6 bases from J, with 11 bases between. Germline-derived CDR1 and CDR2 are ENHRY and SYGVKD. DNA of the CDR3: TGTGCCATCAGCGGGGAACCCAATGGCTACACCTTC. Translated, it gives CAISGEPNGYTF.

The genes are TRBV7-2 and TRBJ1-1; the D is unclear. The CDR3 is 13 residues long. Trimming took 4 bases from V and 4 from J, leaving 10 bases between them. Germline V gives CDR1 SGHTA, CDR2 FQGNSA. DNA for the CDR3: TGTGCCAGCAGCTCACAAGGGAGCACTGAAGCTTTCTTT. It yields the protein CASSSQGSTEAFF.

This clone was seen only once. This chain joins TRBV18 and TRBJ1-1; D perhaps matches TRBD1 (6 bases). Trimming stripped 1 base from V and 5 bases from J, with 11 bases between. Per the germline V gene, CDR1 is KGHSH and CDR2 is LQKENI. The CDR3 is 14 amino acids. The DNA for the CDR3 is TGTGCCAGCTCACCACTCCCGGGACAAACTGAAGCTTTCTTT. Protein: CASSPLPGQTEAFF.

The chain is built from TRBV7-2 and TRBJ2-7; unclear D gene. Looked up from germline, CDR1 is SGHTA and CDR2 is FQGNSA. CDR3 length: 14 residues. The V and J ends lost 1 base and 0 bases respectively, with 7 bases between them. DNA of the CDR3: TGTGCCAGCAGCTTAGGGCAGTTCTCCTACGAGCAGTACTTC. Its protein product is CASSLGQFSYEQYF.

The rearrangement links TRBV5-6 to TRBJ2-5; 7 bases fit TRBD1. The CDR3 consists of 14 residues. With 4 bases clipped from V and 5 bases from J, the junction kept 8 bases outside the gene matches. Germline V gene data show CDR1 as SGHDT and CDR2 as YYEEEE. The CDR3 reads CASSPGTAWETQYF. The CDR3 nucleotides are TGTGCCAGCAGCCCTGGGACAGCGTGGGAGACCCAGTACTTC.

V and J are TRBV16 and TRBJ2-5, with TRBD1 identical over 7 bases. The junction had 1 base not matched to a gene; V was cut back by 2 bases and J by 1 base. In germline, CDR1 is KGHSY, CDR2 FQNENV. The CDR3 has 14 amino acids. CDR3 DNA: TGTGCCAGCAGCCAAAACAGGGGCCAAGAGACCCAGTACTTC. This sequence encodes CASSQNRGQETQYF.

V and J are TRBV29-1 and TRBJ2-1, with D maybe TRBD2 (6 bases). CDR1 and CDR2 from the germline V gene are SQVTM and ANQGSEA. The V end lost 3 bases, the J end lost 0 bases, and 12 bases lay between the germline ends. This CDR3 is built from 15 residues. The CDR3 nucleotides are TGCAGCGTTGAGAGGGACTCGGGCTCCTACAATGAGCAGTTCTTC. Translation: CSVERDSGSYNEQFF.

V and J are TRBV4-1 and TRBJ2-5; D possibly corresponds to TRBD1 (6 bases). This CDR3 is built from 16 residues. Germline CDR1 and CDR2: MGHRA and YSYEKL. Trimming pared 0 bases from V and 7 bases from J, leaving 18 bases between. The CDR3 is CASSQDETGPLGTQYF. The CDR3 nucleotides are TGCGCCAGCAGCCAAGATGAGACAGGTCCTTTGGGGACCCAGTACTTC.

The chain is built from TRBV27 and TRBJ1-2; TRBD1 matches at 10 bases. The V and J ends lost 7 bases and 7 bases, in that order; junction bases with no gene match: 6. Germline V gene data show CDR1 as MNHEY and CDR2 as SMNVEV (reference sequence). The CDR3 sequence is 13 residues long. In DNA, the CDR3 is TGTGCCAGCACGACAGGGGGCGCCGGTGGCTACACCTTC. Its translation is CASTTGGAGGYTF.